These 27 T cell receptor beta chains came from one sample sequenced in a study of blood T cell repertoires in COVID-19. Produced via immunoSEQ multiplex PCR; TCRdb's table is partial and in-frame only. This sample has 45,000 to 65,000 clones, with 90% found just once. Input material: peripheral blood. Receptor source: a woman older than 75 with acute or convalescent COVID-19.

The chain employs TRBV30 and TRBJ2-7; 10 bases are a match to TRBD2. The germline gives CDR1 GTSNPN, CDR2 SVGIG (reference sequence). This CDR3 comprises 14 residues. With V trimmed by 5 bases and J by 6 bases, 10 bases remained unmatched. The CDR3 loop reads CAWSSPSGRVEQYF. The DNA of the CDR3 is TGTGCCTGGTCCTCCCCGAGCGGGAGGGTCGAGCAGTACTTC.

The chain recombines TRBV18 with TRBJ1-5; D is unresolved. V was cut by 2 bases and J by 4 bases, with 6 bases left in between. Germline V gene data show CDR1 as KGHSH and CDR2 as LQKENI. The CDR3 sequence is 13 residues long. The CDR3 DNA reads TGTGCCAGCTCACCATCGGGTAATCAGCCCCAGCATTTT. Translation gives CASSPSGNQPQHF.

V and J are TRBV5-6 and TRBJ2-1; 11 bases are a match to TRBD2. V lost 3 bases, J lost 7 bases, and 9 bases stayed unmatched. The CDR3 extends over 16 amino acids. Germline CDR1 reads SGHDT; CDR2 reads YYEEEE. Here the CDR3 reads CASSSYSGRARNEQFF. CDR3 bases: TGTGCCAGCAGCTCGTATAGCGGGAGGGCGAGGAATGAGCAGTTCTTC.

This clone was found a few times. This chain joins TRBV2 and TRBJ1-1; tentatively, D is TRBD1 (5 bases). V lost 4 bases to trimming and J lost 0 bases, with 9 bases between them. The CDR3 consists of 14 residues. CDR1 and CDR2 (germline): SNHLY, FYNNEI. CDR3 DNA sequence: TGTGCCAGCAGTGTGGACATTATGAACACTGAAGCTTTCTTT. Its translation: CASSVDIMNTEAFF.

The rearrangement joins TRBV4-3 to TRBJ2-1, with a weak D call TRBD2 (5 bases). CDR1 is LGHNA and CDR2 is YSLEER in the germline V gene. The CDR3 has 17 residues. The V end lost 0 bases, the J end lost 1 base, and 13 bases lay between the germline ends. The CDR3 DNA sequence: TGCGCCAGCAGCCAAGACTGGGATTGGAGGTCCTACAATGAGCAGTTCTTC. This translates into CASSQDWDWRSYNEQFF.

In DNA form, the CDR3 reads TGCGCCAGCAGCGTCGCGGGACCCAACCCCAGTGAGCAGTTCTTC. It codes for CASSVAGPNPSEQFF. The chain combines TRBV5-1 with TRBJ2-1; weak D call: TRBD2 (6 bases). V was cut by 4 bases and J by 9 bases, with 20 bases left in between. CDR1 and CDR2 from the germline V gene are SGHRS and YFSETQ. The CDR3 is made up of 15 amino acids.

CDR3 nucleotides: TGTGCCAGCAGCCTCGACAGGGTGAATGAGCAGTTCTTC. It specifies CASSLDRVNEQFF. The chain joins TRBV9 to TRBJ2-1, with 7 bases identical to TRBD1. The CDR3 length is 13 residues. Trimming took 4 bases from V and 7 from J; bases not matched to a gene: 5. CDR1 SGDLS and CDR2 YYNGEE come from the germline V gene.

The chain recombines TRBV7-2 with TRBJ1-4, with TRBD1 matching 8 bases. CDR1 SGHTA and CDR2 FQGNSA come from the germline V gene. This CDR3 has 16 amino acids. V lost 4 bases and J lost 8; bases outside the gene matches: 12. The CDR3 here is CASSSLGQGAGEKLFF. The CDR3 bases are TGTGCCAGCAGCTCCTTAGGTCAGGGGGCCGGCGAAAAACTGTTTTTT.

CDR3 in DNA: TGCGCCAGCAGCTTGGCCCTAGCGGGAGGTTCCGAGCAGTACTTC. Translated: CASSLALAGGSEQYF. V gene TRBV5-1 combines with J gene TRBJ2-7, with 11 bases that match TRBD2. The junction had 5 bases not matched to a gene; V was cut back by 0 bases and J by 6 bases. Germline V CDR1 and CDR2: SGHRS, YFSETQ. The CDR3 covers 15 residues.

As for this clone: Sequence at one end of the junction differs from germline and may be a read error. The V and J genes are TRBV11-3 and TRBJ2-1; 7 bases line up with TRBD1. This CDR3 has 13 residues. CDR1 and CDR2 from the germline V gene are SGHNT and YENEEA. CDR3 coding DNA: TGTGCCAGCAGCCTCAGACAGGGCCATGGCCCCCTCTTC. It specifies CASSLRQGHGPLF.

This chain joins TRBV27 and TRBJ2-3; 11 bases fit TRBD2. This CDR3 is 16 amino acids long. Germline V gene sequence: CDR1 MNHEY, CDR2 SMNVEV (reference sequence). V gave up 6 bases and J gave up 1 base; unmatched junction bases: 6. DNA for the CDR3: TGTGCCAGCAGCCGTACTAGCGGGAGTGGCACAGATACGCAGTATTTT. Translating gives CASSRTSGSGTDTQYF.

The rearrangement uses TRBV7-2 and TRBJ1-6; D possibly corresponds to TRBD1 (5 bases). This CDR3 is 15 amino acids long. Trimming left V 1 base short and J 3 bases short, with 7 bases between. Germline V gene sequence: CDR1 SGHTA, CDR2 FQGNSA. The CDR3 coding sequence is TGTGCCAGCAGCTTAGACAGGATCTATAATTCACCCCTCCACTTT. It is translated as CASSLDRIYNSPLHF.

J is TRBJ1-2 and V is TRBV5-1; the D is unclear. The CDR3 totals 12 residues. Germline V gives CDR1 SGHRS, CDR2 YFSETQ. Between the trimmed V and J ends, which lost 7 bases and 6 bases, there was a span of 13 bases. CDR3 residues: CASGSTGNGYTF. For the CDR3, the DNA is TGCGCCAGCGGCTCGACGGGGAATGGCTACACCTTC.

The chain is built from TRBV7-2 and TRBJ1-2; D is unclear. Trimming stripped 3 bases from V and 7 bases from J, with 15 bases between. The CDR3 has 14 amino acids. Germline loops: CDR1 SGHTA, CDR2 FQGNSA. The CDR3 DNA is TGTGCCAGCAGCTTTTCTGCGGGGAATCGTGGCTACACCTTC. Protein: CASSFSAGNRGYTF.

This rearrangement joins TRBV19 to TRBJ2-1; 8 nucleotides align to TRBD2. V lost 4 bases, J lost 3 bases, and 2 bases stayed unmatched. Germline assignment: CDR1 LNHDA and CDR2 SQIVND (reference sequence). CDR3 length: 14 residues. CDR3 region: CASSTLAGYNEQFF. CDR3 sequence (DNA): TGTGCCAGTAGTACCCTAGCGGGCTACAATGAGCAGTTCTTC.

This chain links TRBV11-3 with TRBJ1-5; 8 bases are shared with TRBD1. Germline loops: CDR1 SGHNT, CDR2 YENEEA. Trimming took 0 bases from V and 6 from J; bases not matched to a gene: 10. The CDR3 consists of 17 residues. The CDR3 here is CASSLDLGQGARQPQHF. As DNA, the CDR3 is TGTGCCAGCAGCTTAGATCTGGGGCAGGGGGCCCGTCAGCCCCAGCATTTT.

There are a few counts of this clone. The CDR3 region has the DNA TGTGCCAGCAGCCAAGCAGGGTACGAGCAGTACTTC. As protein: CASSQAGYEQYF. The chain couples TRBV3-1 (or the pseudogene TRBV3-2) to TRBJ2-7, with D tentatively TRBD1 (5 bases). Germline loops: CDR1 LGHDT, CDR2 YNNKEL (reference sequence). The CDR3 covers 12 residues. With 1 base removed from V and 4 bases from J, the gap between germline ends came to 5 bases.

The J gene is TRBJ2-7, the V gene TRBV3-1 (or the pseudogene TRBV3-2); D is possibly TRBD1 (6 bases). In germline, CDR1 is LGHDT, CDR2 YNNKEL (reference sequence). The V end was cut by 0 bases, the J end by 1 base, with 13 bases between. This CDR3 has 16 residues. The CDR3 DNA sequence: TGTGCCAGCAGCCAAGATACGGCAGGGACATCCTACGAGCAGTACTTC. Translating it yields CASSQDTAGTSYEQYF.

This rearrangement joins TRBV19 to TRBJ2-5; 8 bases are shared with TRBD2. The CDR3 extends over 16 amino acids. J was trimmed by 5 bases and V by 2 bases; bases with no gene match: 10. The germline gives CDR1 LNHDA, CDR2 SQIVND (reference sequence). As DNA, the CDR3 is TGTGCCAGTAGTATATCCCACAGCGGGAGTATGGAGACCCAGTACTTC. Protein sequence: CASSISHSGSMETQYF. Looking up the rest from reference TRBV19 and TRBJ2-5 gives the full variable domain: DGGITQSPKYLFRKEGQNVTLSCEQNLNHDAMYWYRQDPGQGLRLIYYSQIVNDFQKGDIAEGYSVSREKKESFPLTVTSAQKNPTAFYLCASSISHSGSMETQYFGPGTRLLVL.

J is TRBJ1-6 and V is TRBV15; TRBD1 matches at 7 bases. The CDR3 is made up of 16 amino acids. Looked up from germline, CDR1 is LNHNV and CDR2 is YYDKDF (reference sequence). With V trimmed by 1 base and J by 7 bases, 7 bases remained unmatched. The CDR3 DNA sequence: TGTGCCACCAGCAGAGCCGGACAGGCTAGGAATTCACCCCTCCACTTT. Translating gives CATSRAGQARNSPLHF.

V is TRBV24-1 and J is TRBJ2-2; 8 bases map to TRBD1. The germline gives CDR1 KGHDR, CDR2 SFDVKD. The CDR3 contains 18 residues. J was trimmed by 4 bases and V by 3 bases; bases with no gene match: 12. The CDR3 region is CATSDASRQGSGTGELFF. DNA for the CDR3: TGTGCCACCAGTGATGCGTCCCGACAGGGGAGCGGCACCGGGGAGCTGTTTTTT.

A note on this clone: The junction shows a germline mismatch at one end, possibly a read error. J is TRBJ2-7 and V is TRBV28; D gene unclear. Germline V gene lookup returns CDR1 MDHEN and CDR2 SYDVKM. This CDR3 region has 13 residues. CDR3 residues: CASSSHFSHEQYF. Written as DNA, the CDR3 is TGTGCCAGCAGTTCGCACTTCTCCCACGAGCAGTACTTC.

This chain uses TRBV24-1 with TRBJ2-2; D call uncertain. The CDR3 runs 14 residues. V lost 4 bases, J lost 7 bases, and 12 bases lay in between. Germline V gives CDR1 KGHDR, CDR2 SFDVKD. The CDR3 DNA sequence: TGTGCCACCAGTGAGAGGCGGCAGAACGGGGAGCTGTTTTTT. Amino acids: CATSERRQNGELFF.

The chain employs TRBV2 and TRBJ2-3, with D uncertain. Germline V gives CDR1 SNHLY, CDR2 FYNNEI. This CDR3 is built from 12 residues. Trimming cost V 1 base and J 5 bases, with 4 bases left between them. The CDR3 loop reads CASSEVVDTQYF. CDR3 nucleotide sequence: TGTGCCAGCAGTGAAGTAGTAGATACGCAGTATTTT.

This sequence joins TRBV7-6 and TRBJ1-1; D is undetermined. The CDR3 runs to 14 residues. Germline CDR1 SGHVS, CDR2 FNYEAQ. V shed 1 base and J shed 2 bases, with 8 bases lying between them. As DNA, the CDR3 is TGTGCCAGCAGCTTAGTCCAGTCCAACACTGAAGCTTTCTTT. It translates to CASSLVQSNTEAFF.

This clone has only a few counts. The chain employs TRBV3-1 (or the pseudogene TRBV3-2) and TRBJ1-1, with D unclear. There are 11 residues in the CDR3. The V gene lost 3 bases and the J gene lost 7 bases, with 6 bases spanning the gap. Germline CDR1 LGHDT, CDR2 YNNKEL (reference sequence). The CDR3 nucleotides are TGTGCCAGCAGCCACAAACTTGAAGCTTTCTTT. It is translated as CASSHKLEAFF.

The chain employs TRBV2 and TRBJ1-5, with 7 bases fitting TRBD1. In germline, CDR1 is SNHLY, CDR2 FYNNEI. The CDR3 is 15 residues long. The J segment lost 2 bases and the V segment lost 5 bases, leaving 6 bases of the junction unmatched. CDR3 protein: CASSLQGIGNQPQHF. The DNA for the CDR3 is TGTGCCAGCAGTTTACAGGGGATTGGCAATCAGCCCCAGCATTTT.